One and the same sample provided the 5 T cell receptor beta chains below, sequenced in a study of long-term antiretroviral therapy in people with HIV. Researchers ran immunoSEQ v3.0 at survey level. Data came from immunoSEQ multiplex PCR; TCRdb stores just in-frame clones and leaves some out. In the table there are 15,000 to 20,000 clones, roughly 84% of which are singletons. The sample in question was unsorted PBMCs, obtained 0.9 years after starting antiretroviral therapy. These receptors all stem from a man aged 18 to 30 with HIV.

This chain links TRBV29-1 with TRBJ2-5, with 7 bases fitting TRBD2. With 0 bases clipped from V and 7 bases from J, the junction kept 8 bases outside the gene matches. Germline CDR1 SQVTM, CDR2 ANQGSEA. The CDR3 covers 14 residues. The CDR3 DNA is TGCAGCGTTGAAGAACGCCGGGGGGTCGGGACCCAGTACTTC. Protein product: CSVEERRGVGTQYF.

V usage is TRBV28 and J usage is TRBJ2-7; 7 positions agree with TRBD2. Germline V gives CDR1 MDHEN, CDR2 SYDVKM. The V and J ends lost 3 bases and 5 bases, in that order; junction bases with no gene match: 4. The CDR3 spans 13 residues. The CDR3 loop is CASSLGGLNEQYF. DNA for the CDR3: TGTGCCAGCAGTTTGGGAGGGCTCAACGAGCAGTACTTC.

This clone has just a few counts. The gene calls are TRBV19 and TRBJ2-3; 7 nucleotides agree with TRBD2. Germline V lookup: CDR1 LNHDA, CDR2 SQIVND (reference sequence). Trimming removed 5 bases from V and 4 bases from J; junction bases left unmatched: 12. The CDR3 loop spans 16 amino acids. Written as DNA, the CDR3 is TGTGCCAGTAGTGATCGGGGGGACCAACTGCCAGATACGCAGTATTTT. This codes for CASSDRGDQLPDTQYF.

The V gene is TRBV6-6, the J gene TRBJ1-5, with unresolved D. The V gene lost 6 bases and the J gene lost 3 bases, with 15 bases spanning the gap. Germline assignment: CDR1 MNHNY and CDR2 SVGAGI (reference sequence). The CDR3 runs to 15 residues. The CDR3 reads CASRAPGSPNQPQHF. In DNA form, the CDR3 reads TGTGCCAGCAGAGCCCCAGGATCTCCCAATCAGCCCCAGCATTTT.

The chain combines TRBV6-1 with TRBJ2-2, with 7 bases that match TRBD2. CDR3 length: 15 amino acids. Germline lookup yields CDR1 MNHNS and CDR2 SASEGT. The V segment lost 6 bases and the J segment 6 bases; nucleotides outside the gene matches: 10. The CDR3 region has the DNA TGTGCCAGCAGCGTTATGGGAGGGTTCCCCGGGGAGCTGTTTTTT. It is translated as CASSVMGGFPGELFF.